This T cell receptor (beta chain) was found in a study of T cells after yellow fever vaccination (dated by TCRdb to the late 2010s). Study-wide context: Libraries from fractions with low cell numbers were prepared with the SMART-Seq v4 Ultra Low Input RNA kit. The cohort comprised two healthy male donors, one aged 18 to 30 and one aged 30 to 40 years. To follow T-cell clones before and after both primary and booster YFV17D yellow fever vaccination, bulk TCR alpha and beta repertoires underwent longitudinal sequencing. Blood was drawn at multiple timepoints before and after primary and secondary immunization, with bulk PBMC replicates and cell subsets isolated.

Per the germline V gene, MNHEY is the CDR1 and SVGEGT is the CDR2. Its CDR3 holds 14 amino acids, cysteine through phenylalanine. This entry keeps only the CDR3 DNA: 42 bases, framed from base 1. V loses 7 bases, J loses 5 bases, and the germline ends lie 17 bases apart. Of note for this clonotype: This receptor's antigen is unknown. No much larger clone is present one base from it, and per-base qualities are unavailable.

Beyond this particular receptor, the publication reports: After the booster, most clones that had expanded after primary vaccination were detected again (around 97% of CD4 and around nine tenths of CD8), suggesting broad maintenance of memory. Computational filtering was required because FACS-sorted repertoires could contain abundant contaminating clonotypes from the bulk population. The secondary T-cell response was weaker than the primary response but faster, peaking on day 5 instead of day 15. Because only a couple of donors were included in the study, the extent to which the findings can be generalized is limited. A small fraction of clonotypes appeared in both the CD4 and CD8 compartments, likely as a result of convergent recombination.

Synthesis of TCR cDNA relied on 5'RACE template switching, a step that introduced a universal primer site along with unique molecular identifiers. Priming of cDNA synthesis was performed from both the TCR alpha and TCR beta constant segments. Libraries were amplified in two PCR steps, with sample barcodes and sequencing adapters added in the second step. Libraries were sequenced on Illumina HiSeq 2500 (2x100 bp) or NovaSeq (2x150 bp). The original pipeline was this. Demultiplexing of reads and collapsing into UMI consensus sequences were performed with MIGEC, and V(D)J alignment was carried out with MiXCR. Vaccine-responding clonotypes were defined with edgeR using replicate PBMC samples, requiring FDR below 0.01 and a log2 fold change above 5 up to day 15. Each bulk clonotype was labeled CD4 or CD8 based on which sequenced repertoire, CD4 or CD8, contained the clonotype at higher abundance. The public reads were reanalyzed by TCRdb: fastp trimming at Q25, MiXCR alignment, in-frame beta chains only. Each entry is one CDR3 protein sequence, shown with its most common DNA and genes. TCRdb's processing, not the authors' own work, is the source of the V and J calls. The sample records over 45,000 distinct CDR3 sequences, around 7% of which are singletons. Approximately 37% of the sample rests with the top ten.

Interpreted using the paper, the treatment or condition label stands for: live attenuated yellow fever vaccine strain. PBMCs were isolated from peripheral blood using a standard Ficoll-Paque protocol. CD4 and CD8 T-cell fractions were isolated with Dynabeads CD4 and CD8 positive selection kits. TriZol was used to extract RNA from bulk PBMCs, from CD4 and CD8 fractions, and from dextramer-positive and dextramer-negative fractions. The TCR was taken from a man aged 18 to 30 who received the YFV17D yellow fever vaccine. The chain uses TRBV6-2 or TRBV6-3 and TRBJ1-2, and perhaps TRBD1 as D gene, on 5 matching bases. The material was CD8+ T cells sorted from PBMCs, obtained on the day of the first yellow fever vaccination. The CDR3 amino acid sequence is: CASTSNLGGYGYTF. The DNA is as follows: TGTGCCAGCACCTCAAACCTCGGGGGTTATGGCTACACCTTC.